The 30 T cell receptor beta chains listed next were all sequenced from one sample in a study of response to subunit inactivated influenza vaccine. From the RT-PCR reads, TCRdb called clonotypes with MiXCR, one entry per CDR3 protein. Of roughly 700,000 distinct CDR3 sequences listed, about 15% were seen once; the top ten hold approximately 6.5%. This specimen was PBMCs from blood, taken 14 to 15 days before vaccination. These receptors all stem from a man aged 45-65 years who received an inactivated influenza vaccine.

Only a few counts were recorded for this clonotype. This chain connects TRBV20-1 to TRBJ1-3, with D perhaps TRBD1 (5 bases). Trimming shortened V by 4 bases and J by 2 bases, and 24 bases separated the two germline ends. This CDR3 contains 18 residues. Germline loops: CDR1 DFQATT, CDR2 SNEGSKA (reference sequence). CDR3 bases: TGCAGTGCTACCAAAGGAGCGGGACTTCCAACTGCTGGAAACACCATATATTTT. Protein sequence: CSATKGAGLPTAGNTIYF.

This clonotype was counted many times. The gene calls are TRBV7-2 and TRBJ2-1; TRBD1 agrees at 8 bases. Trimming removed 4 bases from V and 12 bases from J; junction bases left unmatched: 8. CDR3 size: 13 residues. Germline V lookup: CDR1 SGHTA, CDR2 FQGNSA. CDR3 nucleotides: TGTGCCAGCAGCTCCAATTGGGGGACAGGGCAGTTCTTC. Its protein is CASSSNWGTGQFF.

The sample holds a few counts of this clonotype. V is TRBV6-5 and J is TRBJ2-5; D possibly uses TRBD1 or TRBD2 (5 bases each). This CDR3 has 13 amino acids. V lost 2 bases to trimming and J lost 5 bases, with 9 bases between them. Per the germline V gene, CDR1 is MNHEY and CDR2 is SVGAGI. CDR3 protein: CASSYPRGETQYF. As DNA, the CDR3 is TGTGCCAGCAGTTACCCCCGGGGCGAGACCCAGTACTTC.

V gene TRBV10-2 combines with J gene TRBJ2-7; D is unclear. The V end was cut by 0 bases, the J end by 1 base, with 10 bases between. The CDR3 runs to 15 residues. Germline V lookup: CDR1 WSHSY, CDR2 SAAADI. CDR3 nucleotides: TGCGCCAGCAGTGAGTCGTCACTACAATCCTACGAGCAGTACTTC. It translates to CASSESSLQSYEQYF.

In regard to this clonotype: Its ends do not fully match the called genes, so a read error is possible. V and J are TRBV7-7 and TRBJ2-1; TRBD1 agrees at 10 bases. This CDR3 is 15 amino acids long. Germline values: CDR1 SSHAT, CDR2 FNYEAQ (reference sequence). The CDR3 protein is CASSLGTGESNEQFF. The CDR3 DNA reads as TGTGCTAGCAGCTTAGGGACAGGGGAATCGAATGAGCAGTTCTTC.

The V gene is TRBV15, the J gene TRBJ2-2, with D tentatively TRBD1 (5 bases). Trimming took 4 bases from V and 0 from J, leaving 12 bases between them. Germline V gene sequence: CDR1 LNHNV, CDR2 YYDKDF (reference sequence). The length of the CDR3 is 16 residues. CDR3 coding DNA: TGTGCCACCAGCACATCAGGGATCGCGAACACCGGGGAGCTGTTTTTT. Translation: CATSTSGIANTGELFF.

The chain joins TRBV15 to TRBJ2-1, with D perhaps TRBD2 (6 bases). V was clipped by 1 base and J by 9 bases, with 13 bases between them. The length of the CDR3 is 14 residues. CDR1 is LNHNV, CDR2 YYDKDF, per germline (reference sequence). The CDR3 protein is CATSRASTRFEQFF. The CDR3 DNA follows: TGTGCCACCAGCAGAGCGTCGACTAGATTTGAGCAGTTCTTC. The variable domain in full, completed from reference TRBV15 and TRBJ2-1, reads DAMVIQNPRYQVTQFGKPVTLSCSQTLNHNVMYWYQQKSSQAPKLLFHYYDKDFNNEADTPDNFQSRRPNTSFCFLDIRSPGLGDTAMYLCATSRASTRFEQFFGPGTRLTVL.

This clonotype occurred a few times. This chain uses TRBV18 with TRBJ2-3; 7 positions agree with TRBD2. J gave up 6 bases and V 8 bases, and 11 bases lay outside the gene matches. Germline assignment: CDR1 KGHSH and CDR2 LQKENI. The CDR3 covers 14 residues. CDR3 sequence reads: CASSPPAGTDTQYF. The CDR3 DNA follows: TGTGCCAGCAGCCCCCCAGCGGGGACGGATACGCAGTATTTT.

The chain uses TRBV25-1 and TRBJ2-5; the D gene is possibly TRBD2 (5 bases). CDR1 is MGHDK, CDR2 SYGVNS, per germline. The CDR3 length is 15 residues. V shed 4 bases and J shed 0 bases, with 12 bases lying between them. DNA for the CDR3: TGTGCCAGCAGTGGGTTAGCGTGGTACCAAGAGACCCAGTACTTC. It codes for CASSGLAWYQETQYF.

The table lists this clonotype with a few counts. CDR3 nucleotide sequence: TGCAGTGCTAGAGATGGGGGGAACCAAGAGACCCAGTACTTC. Residues: CSARDGGNQETQYF. The rearrangement links TRBV20-1 to TRBJ2-5, with D possibly TRBD2 on 6 matching bases. Per the germline V gene, CDR1 is DFQATT and CDR2 is SNEGSKA (reference sequence). There are 14 residues in the CDR3. V was cut by 0 bases and J by 0 bases, with 8 bases left in between.

The chain carries TRBV19 and TRBJ2-3; weak D call: TRBD1 (6 bases). This CDR3 has 16 residues. Germline V lookup: CDR1 LNHDA, CDR2 SQIVND (reference sequence). V lost 5 bases to trimming and J lost 1 base, with 16 bases between them. CDR3 residues: CASSPPAGAGTDTQYF. CDR3 sequence (DNA): TGTGCCAGTAGTCCACCGGCAGGGGCCGGCACAGATACGCAGTATTTT.

This clonotype was detected ten times or more. Mismatch with germline at one junction end may stem from a read error. The rearrangement joins TRBV5-1 to TRBJ2-3; 11 bases are shared with TRBD2. Germline CDR1 and CDR2: SGHRS and YFSETQ. The CDR3 has 15 residues. This CDR3 reads CASSLAGGGTDTQYF. As DNA, the CDR3 is TGTGCCAGCAGCTTAGCGGGGGGGGGCACAGATACGCAGTATTTT.

The chain is built from TRBV20-1 and TRBJ1-6, with a possible D match to TRBD1 (5 bases). Trimming stripped 3 bases from V and 6 bases from J, with 12 bases between. The germline V gene has CDR1 DFQATT and CDR2 SNEGSKA (reference sequence). The CDR3 runs 14 residues. The CDR3: CSASFGGRNSPLHF. CDR3 nucleotides: TGCAGTGCTAGCTTCGGGGGTCGTAATTCACCCCTCCACTTT.

The chain is built from TRBV12-3 or TRBV12-4 and TRBJ1-5, with 9 bases aligning to TRBD1. The CDR3 runs to 16 residues. With 5 bases clipped from V and 2 bases from J, the junction kept 7 bases outside the gene matches. Written as DNA, the CDR3 is TGTGCCAGCAGTCCTACAGGGGGCGCGGGCAATCAGCCCCAGCATTTT. Its translation is CASSPTGGAGNQPQHF.

The sample holds many counts of this clonotype. The genes are TRBV7-2 and TRBJ2-2; 8 nucleotides match TRBD2. V gave up 8 bases and J gave up 4 bases; unmatched junction bases: 12. The germline gives CDR1 SGHTA, CDR2 FQGNSA. This CDR3 contains 16 residues. The chain's CDR3 is CASQPISGVGTGELFF. CDR3 DNA: TGTGCCAGCCAGCCTATTAGCGGGGTGGGCACCGGGGAGCTGTTTTTT.

This clonotype was found a few times. The V and J genes are TRBV12-3 or TRBV12-4 and TRBJ1-1, with a possible D match to TRBD1 (6 bases). CDR3 size: 14 residues. Trimming removed 7 bases at V and 8 bases at J, with 20 bases between. CDR3 in amino acids: CASTYSWGAWEAFF. CDR3 coding DNA: TGTGCCAGCACCTATTCCTGGGGGGCTTGGGAAGCTTTCTTT.

The CDR3 DNA sequence: TGCGCCAGCAGCCAAGAACTCCTGGCGGGGGGGTACCAAGAGACCCAGTACTTC. Amino acid sequence: CASSQELLAGGYQETQYF. The chain links TRBV4-3 to TRBJ2-5; 9 bases line up with TRBD2. This CDR3 is built from 18 residues. The ends lost 0 bases at V and 0 bases at J; junction bases unmatched: 8. Germline CDR1 and CDR2: LGHNA and YSLEER.

The table lists this clonotype with a few counts. The chain combines TRBV4-3 with TRBJ2-1, with 8 bases matching TRBD2. The CDR3 length is 20 residues. Looked up from germline, CDR1 is LGHNA and CDR2 is YSLEER. V trimming: 0 bases; J trimming: 4 bases; junction bases outside the gene matches: 17. The CDR3 coding sequence is TGCGCCAGCAGCCAAGAAATGGTTCCCTTTCGGGGGGGCTTGTACAATGAGCAGTTCTTC. As protein: CASSQEMVPFRGGLYNEQFF.

This clonotype was picked up many times. The chain combines TRBV2 with TRBJ2-7; 9 bases agree with TRBD1. The CDR3 has 14 residues. Germline V gene data show CDR1 as SNHLY and CDR2 as FYNNEI. Trimming at V came to 4 bases and at J to 2 bases, leaving 3 bases not matched to a gene. CDR3 DNA sequence: TGTGCCAGCAGTGGCAACAGGGGGCCCTACGAGCAGTACTTC. Its translation: CASSGNRGPYEQYF.

J is TRBJ2-7 and V is TRBV24-1; 12 bases are shared with TRBD1. Per the germline V gene, CDR1 is KGHDR and CDR2 is SFDVKD. The CDR3 is made up of 15 amino acids. V lost 4 bases and J lost 5; bases outside the gene matches: 5. In nucleotides, the CDR3 is TGTGCCACCAGTGACCCCGGGACAGGGGGCGACGAGCAGTACTTC. As protein: CATSDPGTGGDEQYF.

There are a few counts of this clonotype. This sequence joins TRBV11-2 and TRBJ2-6; the D gene is possibly TRBD2 (5 bases). The CDR3 length is 18 residues. In germline, CDR1 is SGHAT, CDR2 FQNNGV. Trimming shortened V by 0 bases and J by 2 bases, and 14 bases separated the two germline ends. The CDR3 reads CASSLDTFYGAGANVLTF. The DNA of the CDR3 is TGTGCCAGCAGCTTAGATACCTTTTACGGGGCTGGGGCCAACGTCCTGACTTTC.

The rearrangement uses TRBV12-3 or TRBV12-4 and TRBJ1-1; 8 nucleotides line up with TRBD1. The CDR3 length is 16 residues. The V segment lost 3 bases and the J segment 1 base; nucleotides outside the gene matches: 7. CDR3 sequence (DNA): TGTGCCAGCAGTTTTTTGCCCGGGACAGGGAACACTGAAGCTTTCTTT. This sequence encodes CASSFLPGTGNTEAFF.

The rearrangement uses TRBV30 and TRBJ2-7; D is undetermined. The length of the CDR3 is 11 residues. CDR1 and CDR2 (germline): GTSNPN, SVGIG (reference sequence). The V and J ends lost 0 bases and 5 bases respectively, with 5 bases between them. CDR3 in amino acids: CAWSVSDEQYF. The CDR3 DNA sequence: TGTGCCTGGAGTGTATCAGACGAGCAGTACTTC.

This chain connects TRBV2 to TRBJ1-2; D gene ambiguous. Germline V CDR1 and CDR2: SNHLY, FYNNEI. CDR3 size: 13 residues. Trimming left V 8 bases short and J 6 bases short, with 16 bases between. The chain's CDR3 is CASSGRNGNGYTF. The CDR3 region has the DNA TGTGCCAGCTCGGGTCGGAACGGGAATGGCTACACCTTC.

This clonotype was counted between two and nine times. The chain employs TRBV6-1 and TRBJ2-4; the D gene is possibly TRBD2 (6 bases). The CDR3 has 13 residues. V was pared by 6 bases and J by 6 bases, with 12 bases between. Germline CDR1 is MNHNS and CDR2 is SASEGT. The CDR3 sequence is CASSREWGNIQYF. CDR3 nucleotides: TGTGCCAGCAGCCGGGAGTGGGGAAACATTCAGTACTTC.

This clonotype was seen a handful of times. The genes are TRBV12-3 or TRBV12-4 and TRBJ1-5; 8 positions agree with TRBD1. The J segment lost 3 bases and the V segment lost 5 bases, leaving 6 bases of the junction unmatched. The CDR3 has 15 amino acids. The CDR3 protein is CASSGGQGNNQPQHF. In DNA, the CDR3 is TGTGCCAGCAGTGGAGGACAGGGAAACAATCAGCCCCAGCATTTT.

The V gene is TRBV7-2, the J gene TRBJ2-7; unclear D gene. With 5 bases removed from V and 3 bases from J, the gap between germline ends came to 11 bases. CDR3 length equals 13 residues. The germline V gene encodes CDR1 SGHTA and CDR2 FQGNSA. This CDR3 reads CASSAREFYEQYF. The CDR3 region has the DNA TGTGCCAGCAGCGCGCGAGAGTTCTACGAGCAGTACTTC.

A few counts support this clonotype. This sequence joins TRBV3-1 and TRBJ1-1; D is unclear. The CDR3 runs to 14 residues. Germline V gene lookup returns CDR1 LGHDT and CDR2 YNNKEL (reference sequence). V was cut by 4 bases and J by 4 bases, with 13 bases left in between. This CDR3 reads CASSPLGVSTEAFF. The DNA of the CDR3 is TGTGCCAGCAGCCCCTTAGGAGTATCCACTGAAGCTTTCTTT.

This clonotype has only a few counts. J is TRBJ2-7 and V is TRBV6-5; 13 nucleotides match TRBD2. Germline V CDR1 and CDR2: MNHEY, SVGAGI. After removal of 5 bases from V and 4 bases from J, the junction contained 5 bases not matched to a gene. There are 15 residues in the CDR3. CDR3 amino acids: CASSTSGGAFYEQYF. The CDR3 DNA is TGTGCCAGCAGTACTAGCGGGGGGGCCTTTTACGAGCAGTACTTC.

The chain recombines TRBV18 with TRBJ2-7; D gene unclear. Trimming took 5 bases from V and 2 from J, leaving 7 bases between them. This CDR3 is 12 amino acids long. Germline loops: CDR1 KGHSH, CDR2 LQKENI. CDR3 sequence reads: CASSTLTYEQYF. CDR3 DNA sequence: TGTGCCAGCTCAACCCTCACCTACGAGCAGTACTTC.